The 8 T cell receptor beta chains below were found in one sample sequenced in a study of CD8 T cell repertoires and HIV-1 epitope variants. Their antigens are not known. Data came from immunoSEQ multiplex PCR; TCRdb stores just in-frame clones and leaves some out. The table has about 5,300 clones, over 50% seen once; the top ten hold approximately 46%. Material for sequencing was cultured CD8+ T cells derived from PBMCs. The receptors here all came from a male donor with HIV.

This chain links TRBV5-6 with TRBJ2-5; D is possibly TRBD2 (6 bases). Germline V gene sequence: CDR1 SGHDT, CDR2 YYEEEE. Trimming pared 0 bases from V and 0 bases from J, leaving 15 bases between. The CDR3 contains 17 residues. The CDR3 is CASSLALERVDQETQYF. As DNA, the CDR3 is TGTGCCAGCAGCTTGGCTCTGGAGCGGGTAGACCAAGAGACCCAGTACTTC.

V usage is TRBV7-9 and J usage is TRBJ2-1; 10 nucleotides match TRBD2. The CDR3 totals 15 residues. V was clipped by 7 bases and J by 4 bases; unmatched bases: 7. The V gene's germline CDR1 is SEHNR and CDR2 FQNEAQ (reference sequence). For the CDR3, the DNA is TGTGCCAGCATCCGAGCGGGAGGGCTATACAATGAGCAGTTCTTC. Residues: CASIRAGGLYNEQFF.

The chain links TRBV2 to TRBJ2-1, with 8 bases matching TRBD1. Germline trimming cut 6 bases from V and 7 bases from J; bases unmatched to any gene: 11. The CDR3 is 15 residues long. The V gene's germline CDR1 is SNHLY and CDR2 FYNNEI. The CDR3 spells CASRLPGQVENEQFF. CDR3 coding DNA: TGTGCCAGCAGACTTCCGGGACAGGTAGAAAATGAGCAGTTCTTC.

Relative to its sample, this clone is medium-sized. V is TRBV28 and J is TRBJ1-2; 10 nucleotides agree with TRBD1. The V and J ends lost 7 bases and 4 bases, in that order; junction bases with no gene match: 15. Germline V gene sequence: CDR1 MDHEN, CDR2 SYDVKM. This CDR3 has 17 residues. The CDR3 here is CASTPGDRGPYGYGYTF. The CDR3 region has the DNA TGTGCCAGCACCCCCGGGGACAGGGGACCCTACGGCTATGGCTACACCTTC.

The chain recombines TRBV9 with TRBJ1-1; D not certain. Germline V lookup: CDR1 SGDLS, CDR2 YYNGEE. This CDR3 has 15 amino acids. V lost 4 bases to trimming and J lost 1 base, with 14 bases between them. The CDR3 spells CASSPGGETNTEAFF. CDR3 in DNA: TGTGCCAGCAGCCCAGGCGGGGAAACGAACACTGAAGCTTTCTTT.

This clone was seen a single time. This chain links TRBV14 with TRBJ2-7; no firm D call. Trimming removed 1 base at V and 2 bases at J, with 9 bases between. CDR3 length: 14 residues. Germline CDR1 reads SGHDN; CDR2 reads FVKESK. The CDR3 protein is CASSQAPSPYEQYF. The CDR3 nucleotides read TGTGCCAGCAGCCAAGCCCCCTCCCCCTACGAGCAGTACTTC.

The J gene is TRBJ1-1, the V gene TRBV29-1; D gene unclear. CDR1 is SQVTM and CDR2 is ANQGSEA in the germline V gene. The CDR3 consists of 11 residues. V shed 3 bases and J shed 0 bases, with 2 bases lying between them. The CDR3 region has the DNA TGCAGCGTTGAGGTGAACACTGAAGCTTTCTTT. This sequence encodes CSVEVNTEAFF.

This clone is termed medium-sized (0.01 to 0.1%). V gene TRBV7-9 combines with J gene TRBJ1-1, with a tentative D call TRBD1 (6 bases). The CDR3 is 17 amino acids. Germline assignment: CDR1 SEHNR and CDR2 FQNEAQ (reference sequence). V was cut by 5 bases and J by 5 bases, with 24 bases left in between. The CDR3 bases are TGTGCCAGCAGCCCCCGGGGGATGGGGGCATCGAGAACTGAAGCTTTCTTT. This translates into CASSPRGMGASRTEAFF.